The 24 T cell receptor beta chains below all came from one sample that was sequenced in a study of blood T cell repertoires in COVID-19. Profiling relied on immunoSEQ multiplex PCR, and the TCRdb table lists in-frame clones only, not all of them. The sample carries about 280,000 clones, nearly 90% recorded once. Material for sequencing was peripheral blood. Receptor source: a woman in her thirties with COVID-19, enrolled during active disease.

The chain combines TRBV5-4 with TRBJ1-3; 7 nucleotides line up with TRBD1. The CDR3 runs 14 residues. Germline V lookup: CDR1 SGHNT, CDR2 YYREEE (reference sequence). J gave up 4 bases and V 4 bases, and 5 bases lay outside the gene matches. This chain's CDR3 is CASSPTGPGNTIYF. In DNA, the CDR3 is TGTGCCAGCAGCCCGACAGGGCCAGGAAACACCATATATTTT.

The J gene is TRBJ1-1, the V gene TRBV13; tentatively, D is TRBD1 (5 bases). V lost 5 bases and J 3 bases, leaving 16 bases between the germline ends. The CDR3 is 15 residues long. Per the germline V gene, CDR1 is PRHDT and CDR2 is FYEKMQ (reference sequence). The CDR3: CASSPWGSGDTEAFF. The CDR3, as DNA: TGTGCCAGCAGCCCATGGGGCTCGGGGGACACTGAAGCTTTCTTT.

This chain uses TRBV5-1 with TRBJ2-1; possibly TRBD1 for D (5 bases). The V gene's germline CDR1 is SGHRS and CDR2 YFSETQ. The CDR3 has 16 residues. Trimming removed 4 bases from V and 5 bases from J, with 19 bases in between. The chain's CDR3 is CASSPTGREKNNEQFF. The CDR3 DNA sequence: TGCGCCAGCAGCCCCACTGGCAGGGAAAAGAACAATGAGCAGTTCTTC. Filled out from reference TRBV5-1 and TRBJ2-1, the complete variable domain reads KAGVTQTPRYLIKTRGQQVTLSCSPISGHRSVSWYQQTPGQGLQFLFEYFSETQRNKGNFPGRFSGRQFSNSRSEMNVSTLELGDSALYLCASSPTGREKNNEQFFGPGTRLTVL.

The rearrangement joins TRBV14 to TRBJ2-1; 10 bases match TRBD2. This CDR3 is built from 16 residues. Germline V gives CDR1 SGHDN, CDR2 FVKESK. The ends lost 3 bases at V and 0 bases at J; junction bases unmatched: 2. CDR3 protein: CASSHRLAGSYNEQFF. In nucleotides, the CDR3 is TGTGCCAGCAGCCACCGACTAGCGGGCTCCTACAATGAGCAGTTCTTC.

The J gene is TRBJ2-3, the V gene TRBV11-2, with 9 bases fitting TRBD2. Germline loops: CDR1 SGHAT, CDR2 FQNNGV. V lost 5 bases and J lost 0; bases outside the gene matches: 3. The CDR3 sequence is 15 residues long. The CDR3 loop is CASSVTSGSTDTQYF. CDR3 sequence (DNA): TGTGCCAGCAGCGTAACTAGCGGGAGCACAGATACGCAGTATTTT.

The chain recombines TRBV7-9 with TRBJ2-4; the match to TRBD2 covers 15 bases. This CDR3 region has 18 residues. V was clipped by 5 bases and J by 0 bases; unmatched bases: 5. Germline V CDR1 and CDR2: SEHNR, FQNEAQ (reference sequence). CDR3 sequence reads: CASSLGLAGGRAKNIQYF. In DNA form, the CDR3 reads TGTGCCAGCAGCCTAGGACTAGCGGGGGGGCGAGCCAAAAACATTCAGTACTTC.

This chain joins TRBV6-5 and TRBJ2-7; D perhaps matches TRBD1 (5 bases). Germline CDR1 and CDR2: MNHEY and SVGAGI. The CDR3 is 15 amino acids. V was trimmed by 0 bases and J by 1 base, leaving 10 bases between them. The chain's CDR3 is CASSYSGAASYEQYF. The CDR3 nucleotides read TGTGCCAGCAGTTACTCAGGGGCCGCATCCTACGAGCAGTACTTC.

This rearrangement joins TRBV5-4 to TRBJ2-1, with 10 positions matching TRBD2. Germline assignment: CDR1 SGHNT and CDR2 YYREEE (reference sequence). The CDR3 consists of 12 residues. V shed 4 bases, J shed 10 bases, and the junction held 2 bases outside the gene matches. The CDR3 protein is CASSTTSGEQFF. CDR3 in DNA: TGTGCCAGCAGCACGACTAGCGGGGAGCAGTTCTTC. The variable domain in full, with the rest retrieved from reference TRBV5-4 and TRBJ2-1, is ETGVTQSPTHLIKTRGQQVTLRCSSQSGHNTVSWYQQALGQGPQFIFQYYREEENGRGNFPPRFSGLQFPNYSSELNVNALELDDSALYLCASSTTSGEQFFGPGTRLTVL.

This clone showed up just once. The chain couples TRBV19 to TRBJ1-2; 7 bases map to TRBD1. Germline trimming cut 9 bases from V and 4 bases from J; bases unmatched to any gene: 8. The CDR3 sequence is 13 residues long. Germline CDR1 is LNHDA and CDR2 is SQIVND (reference sequence). The CDR3 nucleotides are TGTGCCAGCTCACAGGGGCTGAGCTATGGCTACACCTTC. This codes for CASSQGLSYGYTF.

Here the CDR3 DNA reads TGTGCCAGCAGCCCCCCACTAGCGGGGGGATCACATGAGCAGTTCTTC. It translates to CASSPPLAGGSHEQFF. The V gene is TRBV7-9, the J gene TRBJ2-1; TRBD2 aligns across 12 bases. J was trimmed by 8 bases and V by 5 bases; bases with no gene match: 10. Germline-derived CDR1 and CDR2 are SEHNR and FQNEAQ (reference sequence). The CDR3 spans 16 residues.

In its sample, this clone was seen a few times. The chain employs TRBV7-9 and TRBJ2-5; 8 nucleotides agree with TRBD1. This CDR3 spans 15 amino acids. Germline V gene sequence: CDR1 SEHNR, CDR2 FQNEAQ (reference sequence). V gave up 3 bases and J gave up 4 bases; unmatched junction bases: 7. The CDR3 DNA reads TGTGCCAGCAGCTTCCCAGGGGGCGAGGGAGAGACCCAGTACTTC. Amino acid sequence: CASSFPGGEGETQYF.

V is TRBV5-1 and J is TRBJ1-2; 7 bases match TRBD1. Germline V gene data show CDR1 as SGHRS and CDR2 as YFSETQ. The CDR3 totals 11 residues. The ends lost 5 bases at V and 8 bases at J; junction bases unmatched: 3. The CDR3 loop reads CASSTGVGYTF. The CDR3 DNA reads as TGCGCCAGCAGTACAGGGGTGGGCTACACCTTC.

The rearrangement joins TRBV6-2 or TRBV6-3 to TRBJ2-5, with 11 bases matching TRBD2. CDR1 is MNHEY, CDR2 SVGEGT, per germline. After removal of 2 bases from V and 5 bases from J, the junction contained 10 bases not matched to a gene. This CDR3 spans 17 amino acids. For the CDR3, the DNA is TGTGCCAGCAGTTACAATCTAGCGGGGGGTGTTCGGGAGACCCAGTACTTC. Protein: CASSYNLAGGVRETQYF.

The V and J genes are TRBV19 and TRBJ2-1, with a possible D match to TRBD2 (5 bases). This CDR3 comprises 12 residues. Trimming stripped 2 bases from V and 9 bases from J, with 8 bases between. The V gene's germline CDR1 is LNHDA and CDR2 SQIVND (reference sequence). CDR3 in DNA: TGTGCCAGTAGTATACACCGGGGTGAGCAGTTCTTC. Encoded protein: CASSIHRGEQFF.

This clone was seen once. In the same sample, other DNA sequences code for this CDR3. The V call is TRBV12-3 or TRBV12-4, the J call TRBJ2-2, with a possible D match to TRBD1 (6 bases). Deletions cut 6 bases from V and 5 bases from J, with 10 bases between. The CDR3 contains 13 residues. CDR3 protein: CASSFRGTGELFF. The CDR3 DNA sequence: TGTGCCAGCAGCTTCAGGGGTACCGGGGAGCTGTTTTTT.

The CDR3 DNA sequence: TGTGCCAGTAGTCCGCTAGCGGGGGGGCCTGTTGAGCAGTTCTTC. Its protein is CASSPLAGGPVEQFF. The V gene is TRBV19, the J gene TRBJ2-1; 12 nucleotides agree with TRBD2. The junction had 8 bases not matched to a gene; V was cut back by 5 bases and J by 9 bases. The CDR3 is made up of 15 amino acids. The germline gives CDR1 LNHDA, CDR2 SQIVND (reference sequence).

The chain has TRBV13 and TRBJ2-1; D perhaps matches TRBD1 (6 bases). V lost 4 bases, J lost 5 bases, and 15 bases lay in between. This CDR3 is 15 amino acids long. CDR1 and CDR2 from the germline V gene are PRHDT and FYEKMQ (reference sequence). The CDR3 here is CASSYRDMEHNEQFF. CDR3 DNA: TGTGCCAGCAGCTACCGGGACATGGAACACAATGAGCAGTTCTTC.

This clone was observed once. The chain recombines TRBV5-1 with TRBJ2-7; D unclear. The CDR3 loop spans 13 amino acids. The germline V gene has CDR1 SGHRS and CDR2 YFSETQ. With 0 bases removed from V and 2 bases from J, the gap between germline ends came to 6 bases. The CDR3 DNA is TGCGCCAGCAGCTTGGCACCGGCCTACGAGCAGTACTTC. Protein sequence: CASSLAPAYEQYF.

CDR3 region: CASSPYDSAGGYTF. DNA for the CDR3: TGTGCCAGCTCACCATACGACAGTGCGGGGGGCTACACCTTC. The V call is TRBV18, the J call TRBJ1-2; a possible D gene is TRBD1 (5 bases). Germline loops: CDR1 KGHSH, CDR2 LQKENI. The CDR3 is 14 residues long. Deletions cut 2 bases from V and 8 bases from J, with 15 bases between.

The chain has TRBV11-2 and TRBJ2-7; no clear D. The germline V gene has CDR1 SGHAT and CDR2 FQNNGV. CDR3 length: 14 amino acids. V was clipped by 1 base and J by 2 bases, with 9 bases between them. DNA for the CDR3: TGTGCCAGCAGCTTAGTGGTCAGAACCTACGAGCAGTACTTC. This sequence encodes CASSLVVRTYEQYF.

This chain connects TRBV19 to TRBJ1-2, with 7 bases lining up with TRBD1. Germline V gives CDR1 LNHDA, CDR2 SQIVND (reference sequence). The J segment lost 6 bases and the V segment lost 5 bases, leaving 6 bases of the junction unmatched. CDR3 length equals 13 residues. For the CDR3, the DNA is TGTGCCAGTAGTCCCCCCGGGACAGATGGCTACACCTTC. It translates to CASSPPGTDGYTF.

Note on this clone: A read error may produce the germline difference seen at one junction end. This rearrangement joins TRBV15 to TRBJ2-5; 7 bases match TRBD1. From germline, CDR1 is LNHNV and CDR2 YYDKDF (reference sequence). This CDR3 has 15 amino acids. CDR3 region: CATTRSWDSQETQYF. In nucleotides, the CDR3 is TGTGCCACCACCAGAAGCTGGGACAGCCAAGAGACCCAGTACTTC.

The chain carries TRBV11-3 and TRBJ2-3; D is possibly TRBD1 (5 bases). Between the trimmed V and J ends, which lost 4 bases and 0 bases, there was a span of 11 bases. The CDR3 is made up of 15 amino acids. The germline V gene has CDR1 SGHNT and CDR2 YENEEA. The DNA of the CDR3 is TGTGCCAGCAGCTGGCAGGGATCTAGCACAGATACGCAGTATTTT. It encodes CASSWQGSSTDTQYF.

Here the CDR3 DNA reads TGCGCCAGCAGCCAATGGGGCAACTCTGGAAACACCATATATTTT. Its translation: CASSQWGNSGNTIYF. The V gene is TRBV4-1, the J gene TRBJ1-3; possible D gene TRBD1, 5 bases. Trimming left V 2 bases short and J 0 bases short, with 8 bases between. Germline CDR1 is MGHRA and CDR2 is YSYEKL. The CDR3 consists of 15 residues.